This T cell receptor beta chain emerged from a study of CD8 T cells in ankylosing spondylitis. The CDR3 consists of 15 residues. The J segment lost 5 bases and the V segment lost 3 bases, leaving 7 bases of the junction unmatched. Germline V gene data show CDR1 as MNHEY and CDR2 as SMNVEV (reference sequence). Regarding this clonotype: Its antigen remains unidentified.

Preparation of TCR beta libraries was done by quantitative 5'-RACE with molecular barcodes. TCRdb redid the calling of the 5' RACE reads with MiXCR, one entry per CDR3 protein. The table records approximately 550,000 distinct CDR3 sequences, roughly 12% of them present only once. The study, taken as a whole, reports: Typical of ankylosing spondylitis blood, it appeared, was a TCR beta motif of eight highly homologous variants. As for the disease-linked clones, they showed a CD8+ phenotype and occurred at relatively low frequencies in peripheral blood.

The J gene is TRBJ2-3, the V gene TRBV27; 8 bases align to TRBD1. The TCR was taken from a male donor with ankylosing spondylitis. Sequenced sample: blood, either unsorted or a sorted T cell fraction (not recorded which). The CDR3 loop is CASSFTRGLVDTQYF. The CDR3 bases are TGTGCCAGCAGTTTTACCAGGGGGCTCGTAGATACGCAGTATTTT.